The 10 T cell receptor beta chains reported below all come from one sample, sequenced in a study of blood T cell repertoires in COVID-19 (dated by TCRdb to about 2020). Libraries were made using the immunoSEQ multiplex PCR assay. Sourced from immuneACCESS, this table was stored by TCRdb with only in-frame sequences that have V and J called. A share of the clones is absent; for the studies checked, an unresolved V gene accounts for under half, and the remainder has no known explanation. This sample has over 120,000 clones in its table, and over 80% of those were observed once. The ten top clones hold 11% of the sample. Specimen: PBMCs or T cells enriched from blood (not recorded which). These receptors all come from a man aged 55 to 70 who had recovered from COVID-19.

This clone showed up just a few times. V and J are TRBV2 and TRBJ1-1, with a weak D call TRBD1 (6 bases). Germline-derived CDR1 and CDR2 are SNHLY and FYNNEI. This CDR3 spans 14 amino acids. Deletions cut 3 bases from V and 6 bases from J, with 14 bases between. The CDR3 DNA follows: TGTGCCAGCAGTGAGCTGGGGAGGGGGGCTGAAGCTTTCTTT. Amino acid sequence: CASSELGRGAEAFF.

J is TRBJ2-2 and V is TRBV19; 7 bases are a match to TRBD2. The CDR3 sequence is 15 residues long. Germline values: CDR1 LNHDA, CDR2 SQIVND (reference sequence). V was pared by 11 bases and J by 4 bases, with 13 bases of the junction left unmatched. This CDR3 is CAAREGSFSTGELFF. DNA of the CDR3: TGTGCCGCCAGGGAGGGGAGCTTTTCCACCGGGGAGCTGTTTTTT.

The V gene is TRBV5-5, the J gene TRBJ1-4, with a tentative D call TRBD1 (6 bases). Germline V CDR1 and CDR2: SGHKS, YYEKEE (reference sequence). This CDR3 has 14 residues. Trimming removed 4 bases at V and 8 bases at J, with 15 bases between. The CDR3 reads CASSPTGLGEKLFF. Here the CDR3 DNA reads TGTGCCAGCAGCCCTACAGGGTTAGGCGAAAAACTGTTTTTT. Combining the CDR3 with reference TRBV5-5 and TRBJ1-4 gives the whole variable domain DAGVTQSPTHLIKTRGQQVTLRCSPISGHKSVSWYQQVLGQGPQFIFQYYEKEERGRGNFPDRFSARQFPNYSSELNVNALLLGDSALYLCASSPTGLGEKLFFGSGTQLSVL.

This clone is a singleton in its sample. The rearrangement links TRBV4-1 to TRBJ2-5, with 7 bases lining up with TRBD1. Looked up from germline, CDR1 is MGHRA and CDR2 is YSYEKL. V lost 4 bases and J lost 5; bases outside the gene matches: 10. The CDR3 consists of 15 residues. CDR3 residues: CASSPETGSRETQYF. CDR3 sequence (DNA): TGCGCCAGCAGCCCGGAGACAGGGTCTCGGGAGACCCAGTACTTC.

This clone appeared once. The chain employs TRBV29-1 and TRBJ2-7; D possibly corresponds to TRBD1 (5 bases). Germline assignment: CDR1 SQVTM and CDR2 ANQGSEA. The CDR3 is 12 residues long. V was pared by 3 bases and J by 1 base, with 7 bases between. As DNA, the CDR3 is TGCAGCGTTGAGGACATTTCCTACGAGCAGTACTTC. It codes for CSVEDISYEQYF.

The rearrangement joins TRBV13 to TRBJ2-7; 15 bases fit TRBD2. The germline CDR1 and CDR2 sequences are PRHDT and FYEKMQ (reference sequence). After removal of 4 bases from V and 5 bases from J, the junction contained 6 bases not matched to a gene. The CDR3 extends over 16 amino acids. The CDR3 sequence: CASSSIGLAGGHEQYF. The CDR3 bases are TGTGCCAGCAGCTCCATCGGACTAGCGGGGGGGCACGAGCAGTACTTC.

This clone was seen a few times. The CDR3 loop reads CASSFGLGRSGNTIYF. In DNA form, the CDR3 reads TGCGCCAGCAGCTTCGGTCTAGGCCGCTCTGGAAACACCATATATTTT. V and J are TRBV5-1 and TRBJ1-3; no reliable D call. The V gene's germline CDR1 is SGHRS and CDR2 YFSETQ. The CDR3 loop spans 16 amino acids. The V and J ends lost 2 bases and 0 bases respectively, with 12 bases between them.

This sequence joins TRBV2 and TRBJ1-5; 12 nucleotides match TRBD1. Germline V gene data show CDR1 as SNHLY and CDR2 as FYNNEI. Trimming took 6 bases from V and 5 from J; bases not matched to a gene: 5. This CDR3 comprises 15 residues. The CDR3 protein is CASRWDRGLHQPQHF. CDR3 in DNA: TGTGCCAGCAGGTGGGACAGGGGGCTACATCAGCCCCAGCATTTT.

CDR3 in amino acids: CASSKARYNEQFF. CDR3 nucleotides: TGTGCCAGTAGTAAAGCGCGGTACAATGAGCAGTTCTTC. The J gene is TRBJ2-1, the V gene TRBV19; D remains unclear. Germline V CDR1 and CDR2: LNHDA, SQIVND (reference sequence). The CDR3 runs to 13 residues. Trimming removed 4 bases at V and 4 bases at J, with 8 bases between.

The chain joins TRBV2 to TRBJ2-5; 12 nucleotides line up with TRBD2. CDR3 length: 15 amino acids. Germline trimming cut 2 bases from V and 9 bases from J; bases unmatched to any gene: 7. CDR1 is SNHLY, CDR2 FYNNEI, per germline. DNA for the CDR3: TGTGCCAGCAGTGAATTGGCTAGCGGGAGGGCGGCCCAGTACTTC. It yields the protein CASSELASGRAAQYF.